These 29 T cell receptor beta chains share one sample of origin, sequenced in a study of T-cell memory formation after mild COVID-19. TCRdb reprocessed the 5' RACE reads with MiXCR, giving one entry per CDR3 protein. Found here are tens of thousands of distinct CDR3 sequences, approximately 13% of them singletons; the top ten hold around 27%. Sequencing was carried out using PBMCs or a T cell subset sorted from them (not recorded which). The receptor set was obtained from an adult woman who had mild COVID-19 (a few samples of this study predate the infection). Cell type and time point are not known.

A few counts support this clonotype. The gene calls are TRBV12-3 or TRBV12-4 and TRBJ2-3, with 8 bases fitting TRBD2. This CDR3 has 13 residues. Germline trimming cut 11 bases from V and 1 base from J; bases unmatched to any gene: 5. This chain's CDR3 is CACRGGRTDTQYF. The DNA of the CDR3 is TGTGCCTGCCGGGGGGGACGCACAGATACGCAGTATTTT.

The table lists this clonotype with many counts. CDR3 coding DNA: TGTGCCAGCAGTCTTCCCCCAGGAGGGACAGGGATACAAGAGACCCAGTACTTC. Translated: CASSLPPGGTGIQETQYF. V gene TRBV7-8 combines with J gene TRBJ2-5; TRBD1 aligns across 9 bases. CDR1 and CDR2 from the germline V gene are SGHVS and FQNEAQ. V was pared by 6 bases and J by 2 bases, with 16 bases of the junction left unmatched. CDR3 size: 18 residues.

The table lists this clonotype with a few counts. J is TRBJ2-2 and V is TRBV6-5; TRBD1 matches at 9 bases. Trimming took 8 bases from V and 5 from J; bases not matched to a gene: 6. The CDR3 is made up of 14 amino acids. Per the germline V gene, CDR1 is MNHEY and CDR2 is SVGAGI. CDR3 nucleotide sequence: TGTGCCAGCGACAGGGGGGGAGATACCGGGGAGCTGTTTTTT. It is translated as CASDRGGDTGELFF.

This clonotype was picked up a small number of times. The chain uses TRBV3-1 and TRBJ2-7; tentatively, D is TRBD1 or TRBD2 (5 bases each). The CDR3 spans 13 residues. V lost 1 base to trimming and J lost 2 bases, with 6 bases between them. Germline CDR1 reads LGHDT; CDR2 reads YNNKEL (reference sequence). This CDR3 is CASSQAGPYEQYF. The CDR3 region has the DNA TGTGCCAGCAGCCAAGCGGGACCCTACGAGCAGTACTTC.

A few counts support this clonotype. This sequence joins TRBV23-1 and TRBJ2-1; D is uncertain. TRBV23-1 is assigned to the ORF class and has an uncertain function. CDR3 length: 14 residues. V lost 0 bases and J lost 12, with 15 bases in between. CDR3 in amino acids: CASSQSRTLSPQFF. The CDR3 DNA reads as TGCGCCAGCAGTCAATCGAGGACCCTATCCCCGCAGTTCTTC.

The table lists this clonotype with a few counts. The chain couples TRBV3-1 to TRBJ2-2; D remains ambiguous. The germline gives CDR1 LGHDT, CDR2 YNNKEL (reference sequence). V lost 4 bases and J 4 bases, leaving 25 bases between the germline ends. There are 19 residues in the CDR3. DNA for the CDR3: TGTGCCAGCAGCCCTATTCCCCCTCTGGCACGGATCGGCACCGGGGAGCTGTTTTTT. Encoded protein: CASSPIPPLARIGTGELFF.

The V and J genes are TRBV6-2 or TRBV6-3 and TRBJ2-7; D assignment may be TRBD1 or TRBD2 (5 bases each). Trimming pared 6 bases from V and 1 base from J, leaving 22 bases between. CDR1 is MNHEY and CDR2 is SVGEGT in the germline V gene. The CDR3 runs 17 residues. The CDR3 bases are TGTGCCAGCAGCCAGTTGGGACCACCACACTCATCCTACGAGCAGTACTTC. Protein sequence: CASSQLGPPHSSYEQYF.

The sample holds a few counts of this clonotype. This chain links TRBV4-1 with TRBJ2-3, with a tentative D call TRBD2 (6 bases). The length of the CDR3 is 15 residues. CDR1 and CDR2 from the germline V gene are MGHRA and YSYEKL. V shed 1 base and J shed 4 bases, with 12 bases lying between them. CDR3 sequence (DNA): TGCGCCAGCAGCCAAGCCAGCGGGTTTGCAGATACGCAGTATTTT. Protein: CASSQASGFADTQYF.

V usage is TRBV4-1 and J usage is TRBJ2-3; D remains unclear. Trimming removed 1 base from V and 2 bases from J, with 7 bases in between. Looked up from germline, CDR1 is MGHRA and CDR2 is YSYEKL. This CDR3 has 14 amino acids. In DNA form, the CDR3 reads TGCGCCAGCAGCCAAGTAAGGGACACAGATACGCAGTATTTT. It yields the protein CASSQVRDTDTQYF.

V and J are TRBV12-3 or TRBV12-4 and TRBJ2-2; 9 nucleotides align to TRBD1. This CDR3 has 16 residues. Trimming removed 3 bases from V and 7 bases from J; junction bases left unmatched: 9. CDR3 nucleotide sequence: TGTGCCAGCAGTTTGGGTGGGACAGGGTATGGCGGGGAGCTGTTTTTT. Translating gives CASSLGGTGYGGELFF.

The sample holds a few counts of this clonotype. The chain links TRBV4-1 to TRBJ2-7; 7 positions match TRBD2. This CDR3 is built from 15 residues. The germline V gene has CDR1 MGHRA and CDR2 YSYEKL. V trimming: 1 base; J trimming: 5 bases; junction bases outside the gene matches: 8. The CDR3: CASSQVSSGRDEQYF. CDR3 DNA: TGCGCCAGCAGCCAAGTATCTAGCGGTCGAGACGAGCAGTACTTC.

This clonotype was found a few times. The chain joins TRBV7-9 to TRBJ2-7; 12 nucleotides align to TRBD2. The germline gives CDR1 SEHNR, CDR2 FQNEAQ (reference sequence). The CDR3 sequence is 15 residues long. The ends lost 5 bases at V and 3 bases at J; junction bases unmatched: 5. Here the CDR3 reads CASSLTSGGNYEQYF. The CDR3 region has the DNA TGTGCCAGCAGCCTTACTAGCGGGGGGAACTACGAGCAGTACTTC.

This clonotype appeared a few times. The chain has TRBV6-6 and TRBJ2-3; no clear D. V lost 0 bases and J lost 2, with 3 bases in between. From germline, CDR1 is MNHNY and CDR2 SVGAGI (reference sequence). CDR3 length: 13 amino acids. In nucleotides, the CDR3 is TGTGCCAGCAGTTACTCTTTCACAGATACGCAGTATTTT. As protein: CASSYSFTDTQYF.

The chain is built from TRBV7-2 and TRBJ2-7, with 10 bases that match TRBD2. Per germline, CDR1 SGHTA and CDR2 FQGNSA. The CDR3 has 14 amino acids. Trimming at V came to 5 bases and at J to 3 bases, leaving 4 bases not matched to a gene. The CDR3 loop is CASSATSGNYEQYF. The CDR3 DNA follows: TGTGCCAGCAGCGCCACTAGCGGGAACTACGAGCAGTACTTC.

A few counts support this clonotype. The chain joins TRBV4-1 to TRBJ2-7; 7 bases fit TRBD2. With V trimmed by 4 bases and J by 7 bases, 19 bases remained unmatched. Germline V lookup: CDR1 MGHRA, CDR2 YSYEKL. This CDR3 is 17 amino acids long. The CDR3 DNA reads TGCGCCAGCAGCCCCGCGGTGGCTAGCGGCCTTGAGGGAGAGCAGTACTTC. This sequence encodes CASSPAVASGLEGEQYF.

The sample holds many counts of this clonotype. The gene calls are TRBV6-2 or TRBV6-3 and TRBJ2-7; 9 nucleotides agree with TRBD2. Germline V lookup: CDR1 MNHEY, CDR2 SVGEGT. The V segment lost 7 bases and the J segment 1 base; nucleotides outside the gene matches: 8. The CDR3 contains 15 residues. CDR3 sequence: CASILEREDSYEQYF. Here the CDR3 DNA reads TGTGCCAGCATCCTCGAGCGGGAGGATTCCTACGAGCAGTACTTC.

This clonotype was found a few times. CDR3 amino acids: CASSYGGDREPYNEQFF. DNA for the CDR3: TGTGCCAGCAGTTACGGCGGGGACAGGGAGCCCTACAATGAGCAGTTCTTC. This sequence joins TRBV6-2 or TRBV6-3 and TRBJ2-1; the match to TRBD1 covers 9 bases. CDR1 is MNHEY and CDR2 is SVGEGT in the germline V gene. This CDR3 contains 17 residues. The J segment lost 2 bases and the V segment lost 2 bases, leaving 7 bases of the junction unmatched.

The chain uses TRBV2 and TRBJ1-1, with D perhaps matching TRBD1 (5 bases). Germline values: CDR1 SNHLY, CDR2 FYNNEI. V lost 8 bases and J 1 base, leaving 20 bases between the germline ends. The CDR3 totals 16 residues. The DNA of the CDR3 is TGTGCCAGCCACGGACACTTGTTAGGACGGAACACTGAAGCTTTCTTT. Protein: CASHGHLLGRNTEAFF. Looking up the rest from reference TRBV2 and TRBJ1-1 gives the full variable domain: EPEVTQTPSHQVTQMGQEVILRCVPISNHLYFYWYRQILGQKVEFLVSFYNNEISEKSEIFDDQFSVERPDGSNFTLKIRSTKLEDSAMYFCASHGHLLGRNTEAFFGQGTRLTVV.

In its sample, this clonotype was seen a few times. J is TRBJ1-3 and V is TRBV5-4; tentatively, D is TRBD1 (5 bases). CDR1 is SGHNT, CDR2 YYREEE, per germline (reference sequence). The length of the CDR3 is 15 residues. The germline V and J ends were trimmed by 6 bases and 0 bases, with 13 bases remaining between them. The CDR3 DNA follows: TGTGCCAGCACCGCGGGGCCGAGCTCTGGAAACACCATATATTTT. Its protein product is CASTAGPSSGNTIYF.

This clonotype was seen a few times. J is TRBJ2-1 and V is TRBV25-1, with 8 bases that match TRBD2. Losses at the gene ends were 5 bases for V and 4 bases for J; bases not matched to a gene: 13. This CDR3 is built from 17 residues. Germline values: CDR1 MGHDK, CDR2 SYGVNS. The CDR3 bases are TGTGCCAGCAGTTGGGCGGCGGGAGGACGTGGGTACAATGAGCAGTTCTTC. The encoded protein is CASSWAAGGRGYNEQFF.

This clonotype came up many times. The chain uses TRBV7-9 and TRBJ2-1; D ambiguous. The CDR3 is 10 residues long. The V end lost 3 bases, the J end lost 6 bases, and 0 bases lay between the germline ends. Per germline, CDR1 SEHNR and CDR2 FQNEAQ (reference sequence). The CDR3 region has the DNA TGTGCCAGCAGCTTCAATGAGCAGTTCTTC. Encoded protein: CASSFNEQFF.

This clonotype was picked up a small number of times. The chain combines TRBV6-6 with TRBJ2-5, with a possible D match to TRBD1 (5 bases). Germline V gives CDR1 MNHNY, CDR2 SVGAGI (reference sequence). There are 13 residues in the CDR3. V gave up 3 bases and J gave up 5 bases, with 10 bases separating them. CDR3: CASSYRQGETQYF. The CDR3 nucleotides are TGTGCCAGCAGTTATCGCCAGGGTGAGACCCAGTACTTC.

This clonotype was observed many times. The chain employs TRBV6-1 and TRBJ2-7; no reliable D call. The V end lost 3 bases, the J end lost 3 bases, and 6 bases lay between the germline ends. Germline V CDR1 and CDR2: MNHNS, SASEGT. The CDR3 length is 12 residues. In DNA, the CDR3 is TGTGCCAGCAGTGACAGGCGCTACGAGCAGTACTTC. The encoded protein is CASSDRRYEQYF.

The chain combines TRBV5-1 with TRBJ1-1; 10 bases are shared with TRBD1. The junction had 21 bases not matched to a gene; V was cut back by 4 bases and J by 6 bases. The CDR3 is 19 amino acids. CDR1 and CDR2 from the germline V gene are SGHRS and YFSETQ. In nucleotides, the CDR3 is TGCGCCAGCAGCACCGGACAGGGGGTAATTACTCTAGAGGGCCCTGAAGCTTTCTTT. Translation gives CASSTGQGVITLEGPEAFF.

The chain is built from TRBV7-9 and TRBJ2-2; TRBD1 is a possible D gene (5 bases). There are 15 residues in the CDR3. Trimming took 2 bases from V and 0 from J, leaving 7 bases between them. CDR1 and CDR2 (germline): SEHNR, FQNEAQ (reference sequence). CDR3 nucleotides: TGTGCCAGCAGCTTATCAGGGTCGAACACCGGGGAGCTGTTTTTT. This codes for CASSLSGSNTGELFF.

V usage is TRBV20-1 and J usage is TRBJ1-1; possibly TRBD1 for D (6 bases). The V end lost 1 base, the J end lost 7 bases, and 16 bases lay between the germline ends. The CDR3 totals 14 residues. The germline V gene has CDR1 DFQATT and CDR2 SNEGSKA (reference sequence). The CDR3 DNA sequence: TGCAGTGCTAGAGGAAATCAGGGGAGGGGTGAAGCTTTCTTT. Its translation: CSARGNQGRGEAFF.

This clonotype was seen a few times. The V and J genes are TRBV12-3 or TRBV12-4 and TRBJ2-5; D is tentatively TRBD1 or TRBD2 (5 bases each). V was clipped by 2 bases and J by 2 bases, with 12 bases between them. The CDR3 length is 15 residues. CDR3: CASSLTRGPQETQYF. DNA of the CDR3: TGTGCCAGCAGTTTAACCCGGGGACCTCAAGAGACCCAGTACTTC.

Only a few counts were recorded for this clonotype. The V and J genes are TRBV4-3 and TRBJ2-1, with D possibly matching TRBD2 (6 bases). Looked up from germline, CDR1 is LGHNA and CDR2 is YSLEER. The CDR3 extends over 15 amino acids. V lost 2 bases to trimming and J lost 0 bases, with 8 bases between them. Here the CDR3 DNA reads TGCGCCAGCAGCCAAAAGGGACTCTCCTACAATGAGCAGTTCTTC. It translates to CASSQKGLSYNEQFF.

This clonotype has a handful of counts. V gene TRBV10-3 combines with J gene TRBJ2-3, with D perhaps given as TRBD1 or TRBD2 (5 bases each). The CDR3 has 13 amino acids. V was shortened by 8 bases and J by 3 bases, with 12 bases between the two germline ends. The germline CDR1 and CDR2 sequences are ENHRY and SYGVKD. For the CDR3, the DNA is TGTGCCATCGGGGAGCAGGGAACAGATACGCAGTATTTT. Translating gives CAIGEQGTDTQYF.